This passage covers 25 T cell receptor beta chains from one sample sequenced in a study of human T cells and chemical hapten exposure. The sample's time point: patch test 3, about 24 weeks after DPC sensitization. Indicated treatment: therapeutic diphenylcyclopropenone sensitization with weekly scalp DPC. A single record per CDR3 protein comes from TCRdb applying MiXCR to the RACE reads. In the table there are 90,000 to 140,000 distinct CDR3 sequences, 34% of which are singletons. This material consisted of whole blood, taken in connection with sensitization to the hapten diphenylcyclopropenone (DPC). The receptor source for this set is a middle-aged man with alopecia areata. Some clones in this sample may be carry-over from other donors' samples.

This clonotype has only a few counts. The chain is built from TRBV6-2 or TRBV6-3 and TRBJ2-1; maybe TRBD2 (6 bases). Germline loops: CDR1 MNHEY, CDR2 SVGEGT. The CDR3 is 12 residues long. V was pared by 6 bases and J by 9 bases, with 12 bases between. The CDR3 DNA reads as TGTGCCAGCAGCCACCGGAGGGGTGAGCAGTTCTTC. Residues: CASSHRRGEQFF.

The chain combines TRBV20-1 with TRBJ2-6; 11 bases are shared with TRBD1. J was trimmed by 0 bases and V by 6 bases; bases with no gene match: 7. Germline V gene sequence: CDR1 DFQATT, CDR2 SNEGSKA (reference sequence). The length of the CDR3 is 17 residues. The CDR3 bases are TGCAGTGCGCCCGGGACAGGGGGTTACTCTGGGGCCAACGTCCTGACTTTC. Its protein is CSAPGTGGYSGANVLTF.

The chain uses TRBV6-8 and TRBJ1-5; no definite D call. V gave up 2 bases and J gave up 0 bases, with 8 bases separating them. CDR1 MNHGY and CDR2 SAAAGT come from the germline V gene. This CDR3 has 15 residues. This chain's CDR3 is CASSYGRISNQPQHF. In DNA, the CDR3 is TGTGCCAGCAGTTACGGGCGGATTAGCAATCAGCCCCAGCATTTT.

The J gene is TRBJ2-2, the V gene TRBV28; D tentatively reads TRBD1 or TRBD2 (5 bases each). CDR3 length: 16 amino acids. V was cut by 5 bases and J by 1 base, with 14 bases left in between. Germline assignment: CDR1 MDHEN and CDR2 SYDVKM. This chain's CDR3 is CASSLPGTKNTGELFF. DNA of the CDR3: TGTGCCAGCAGTCTACCCGGGACCAAGAACACCGGGGAGCTGTTTTTT.

In this sample, this clonotype turned up a few times. V gene TRBV12-3 or TRBV12-4 combines with J gene TRBJ2-7; 7 bases line up with TRBD2. V shed 5 bases, J shed 6 bases, and the junction held 7 bases outside the gene matches. The CDR3 spans 13 residues. The CDR3 region has the DNA TGTGCCAGCAGTCCGAGACTAGCATCCGAGCAGTACGTC. It yields the protein CASSPRLASEQYV.

The chain carries TRBV6-6 and TRBJ2-3; 7 bases fit TRBD1. The CDR3 sequence is 12 residues long. Germline V gives CDR1 MNHNY, CDR2 SVGAGI (reference sequence). V dropped 8 bases and J dropped 1; count of bases not matched to a gene: 0. The DNA for the CDR3 is TGTGCCAGCGACAGGGGCACAGATACGCAGTATTTT. This translates into CASDRGTDTQYF.

This clonotype was counted only a few times. The J gene is TRBJ2-3, the V gene TRBV4-2, with D perhaps assigned TRBD1 or TRBD2 (6 bases each). The CDR3 is 17 amino acids. Trimming removed 0 bases from V and 1 base from J, with 14 bases in between. The V gene's germline CDR1 is LGHNA and CDR2 YNFKEQ. In DNA form, the CDR3 reads TGTGCCAGCAGCCAAGACGGAAAGGGGGGTGGCACAGATACGCAGTATTTT. Protein product: CASSQDGKGGGTDTQYF.

The chain is built from TRBV6-6 and TRBJ2-7; the match to TRBD2 covers 7 bases. The CDR3 sequence is 17 residues long. Per germline, CDR1 MNHNY and CDR2 SVGAGI (reference sequence). J lost 7 bases, V lost 0 bases, and 15 bases had no gene match. CDR3 protein: CASSYSKLGTAGGEQYV. The CDR3 nucleotides read TGTGCCAGCAGTTACTCGAAGCTAGGGACTGCCGGGGGGGAGCAGTACGTC.

The chain combines TRBV18 with TRBJ1-1; TRBD1 agrees at 7 bases. The junction had 5 bases not matched to a gene; V was cut back by 1 base and J by 3 bases. This CDR3 region has 15 residues. Germline assignment: CDR1 KGHSH and CDR2 LQKENI. Here the CDR3 reads CASSPLTTGYTEAFF. The CDR3 DNA reads TGTGCCAGCTCACCACTCACGACAGGGTACACTGAAGCTTTCTTT.

This clonotype was seen a few times. The CDR3 here is CASRDYRGGEQYV. DNA of the CDR3: TGTGCCAGCAGAGACTACAGGGGGGGCGAGCAGTACGTC. The chain links TRBV6-2 or TRBV6-3 to TRBJ2-7; TRBD1 might be the D (8 bases). The CDR3 consists of 13 residues. CDR1 and CDR2 (germline): MNHEY, SVGEGT. The V end was cut by 6 bases, the J end by 6 bases, with 15 bases between.

The chain is built from TRBV24-1 and TRBJ2-3, with TRBD1 matching over 9 bases. CDR1 is KGHDR, CDR2 SFDVKD, per germline. This CDR3 is built from 18 residues. The junction had 9 bases not matched to a gene; V was cut back by 3 bases and J by 0 bases. CDR3 amino acids: CATSDPRQGVVSTDTQYF. DNA for the CDR3: TGTGCCACCAGTGATCCCAGACAGGGGGTAGTTAGCACAGATACGCAGTATTTT.

The genes are TRBV6-2 or TRBV6-3 and TRBJ2-4; D may be TRBD2 (6 bases). V was clipped by 2 bases and J by 1 base, with 9 bases between them. Germline lookup yields CDR1 MNHEY and CDR2 SVGEGT. The CDR3 has 15 amino acids. The CDR3 bases are TGTGCCAGCAGTTACGGAGGAGGGGCCAAAAACATTCAGTACTTC. It is translated as CASSYGGGAKNIQYF.

The rearrangement uses TRBV6-2 or TRBV6-3 and TRBJ2-1; 7 positions agree with TRBD1. J was trimmed by 14 bases and V by 10 bases; bases with no gene match: 11. Germline V gene lookup returns CDR1 MNHEY and CDR2 SVGEGT. The CDR3 sequence is 11 residues long. The CDR3 loop reads CATGQGGEEFF. The CDR3 DNA follows: TGTGCCACCGGTCAAGGGGGCGAGGAGTTCTTC.

This clonotype is a singleton in its sample. V and J are TRBV27 and TRBJ2-1; D is perhaps TRBD2 (5 bases). The germline CDR1 and CDR2 sequences are MNHEY and SMNVEV (reference sequence). V was shortened by 11 bases and J by 7 bases, with 18 bases between the two germline ends. CDR3 size: 13 residues. CDR3 coding DNA: TGTGCCTCCTCTCTGGGCCGAGGGAATGAGCAGTTCTTC. This translates into CASSLGRGNEQFF.

The chain joins TRBV6-1 to TRBJ2-1; D unclear. The V gene lost 1 base and the J gene lost 8 bases, with 3 bases spanning the gap. CDR1 is MNHNS and CDR2 is SASEGT in the germline V gene. This CDR3 has 11 residues. The CDR3 DNA follows: TGTGCCAGCAGTGAAGAGGATGAGCAGTTCTTC. It encodes CASSEEDEQFF.

This CDR3 is CSAGTSGTIVEQFF. The CDR3 nucleotides read TGCAGCGCCGGGACTAGCGGGACTATCGTTGAGCAGTTCTTC. This chain joins TRBV29-1 and TRBJ2-1; 13 bases are shared with TRBD2. V was clipped by 7 bases and J by 9 bases; unmatched bases: 9. The CDR3 length is 14 residues. The V gene's germline CDR1 is SQVTM and CDR2 ANQGSEA.

This clonotype was seen a handful of times. V gene TRBV6-1 combines with J gene TRBJ1-1; D call uncertain. This CDR3 is 16 amino acids long. Trimming shortened V by 3 bases and J by 0 bases, and 14 bases separated the two germline ends. The germline gives CDR1 MNHNS, CDR2 SASEGT. The CDR3 here is CASSDGGARMNTEAFF. The CDR3 nucleotides are TGTGCCAGCAGTGACGGAGGCGCCCGTATGAACACTGAAGCTTTCTTT.

This clonotype was detected a few times. This rearrangement joins TRBV13 to TRBJ2-3; 12 nucleotides match TRBD2. With 5 bases clipped from V and 5 bases from J, the junction kept 8 bases outside the gene matches. Germline-derived CDR1 and CDR2 are PRHDT and FYEKMQ (reference sequence). The CDR3 covers 16 residues. The CDR3 DNA follows: TGTGCCAGCAGCCGGACTAGCGGGATCTCGGTAGATACGCAGTATTTT. The encoded protein is CASSRTSGISVDTQYF.

This clonotype showed up just once. The V call is TRBV5-5, the J call TRBJ2-5; D is ambiguous. This CDR3 spans 12 amino acids. Germline CDR1 SGHKS, CDR2 YYEKEE (reference sequence). V lost 3 bases and J lost 5, with 8 bases in between. CDR3 region: CASSSSLETQYF. The CDR3, as DNA: TGTGCCAGCAGCTCGTCGTTGGAGACCCAGTACTTC.

This clonotype is a singleton in its sample. The chain is built from TRBV29-1 and TRBJ2-1, with a weak D call TRBD2 (5 bases). V lost 4 bases and J 9 bases, leaving 10 bases between the germline ends. The CDR3 is 11 amino acids. CDR1 and CDR2 from the germline V gene are SQVTM and ANQGSEA. CDR3 bases: TGCAGCGTTGCCGTCGAGGGTGAGCAGTTCTTC. Amino acids: CSVAVEGEQFF.

The V gene is TRBV28, the J gene TRBJ2-7; the match to TRBD2 covers 11 bases. V was pared by 5 bases and J by 4 bases, with 7 bases of the junction left unmatched. Germline V gene data show CDR1 as MDHEN and CDR2 as SYDVKM. The CDR3 sequence is 15 residues long. Written as DNA, the CDR3 is TGTGCCAGCAGTCCCGTAGCGGGAGGGCGGTACGAGCAGTACTTC. Translation gives CASSPVAGGRYEQYF. Full variable domain (missing parts from reference TRBV28 and TRBJ2-7): DVKVTQSSRYLVKRTGEKVFLECVQDMDHENMFWYRQDPGLGLRLIYFSYDVKMKEKGDIPEGYSVSREKKERFSLILESASTNQTSMYLCASSPVAGGRYEQYFGPGTRLTVT.

This clonotype has at least ten counts. The V call is TRBV10-3, the J call TRBJ2-1; TRBD2 agrees at 9 bases. With 2 bases clipped from V and 3 bases from J, the junction kept 11 bases outside the gene matches. Looked up from germline, CDR1 is ENHRY and CDR2 is SYGVKD. The CDR3 totals 18 residues. In nucleotides, the CDR3 is TGTGCCATCAGTGAGCTAGCGGGAAACCGAAATTTCTACAATGAGCAGTTCTTC. Residues: CAISELAGNRNFYNEQFF.

This clonotype has a handful of counts. The V call is TRBV3-1, the J call TRBJ2-5; D gene ambiguous. The CDR3 covers 15 residues. V lost 1 base, J lost 1 base, and 10 bases lay in between. CDR1 is LGHDT, CDR2 YNNKEL, per germline (reference sequence). In nucleotides, the CDR3 is TGTGCCAGCAGCCAAGGTCCCTCCCGCCAAGAGACCCAGTACTTC. Translated: CASSQGPSRQETQYF.

The CDR3: CASSGQNDEQFF. CDR3 sequence (DNA): TGTGCCAGCAGTGGGCAGAACGATGAGCAGTTCTTC. The chain is built from TRBV2 and TRBJ2-1; D is unclear. Per the germline V gene, CDR1 is SNHLY and CDR2 is FYNNEI. There are 12 residues in the CDR3. Trimming cost V 4 bases and J 8 bases, with 9 bases left between them.

Only a few counts were recorded for this clonotype. V gene TRBV7-2 combines with J gene TRBJ2-1; maybe TRBD1 (6 bases). Germline CDR1 SGHTA, CDR2 FQGNSA. Trimming shortened V by 5 bases and J by 9 bases, and 11 bases separated the two germline ends. The CDR3 has 12 amino acids. The CDR3 region is CASSLGGFEQFF. In nucleotides, the CDR3 is TGTGCCAGCAGCCTAGGGGGTTTTGAGCAGTTCTTC. The whole variable domain, remainder taken from reference TRBV7-2 and TRBJ2-1, is GAGVSQSPSNKVTEKGKDVELRCDPISGHTALYWYRQSLGQGLEFLIYFQGNSAPDKSGLPSDRFSAERTGGSVSTLTIQRTQQEDSAVYLCASSLGGFEQFFGPGTRLTVL.